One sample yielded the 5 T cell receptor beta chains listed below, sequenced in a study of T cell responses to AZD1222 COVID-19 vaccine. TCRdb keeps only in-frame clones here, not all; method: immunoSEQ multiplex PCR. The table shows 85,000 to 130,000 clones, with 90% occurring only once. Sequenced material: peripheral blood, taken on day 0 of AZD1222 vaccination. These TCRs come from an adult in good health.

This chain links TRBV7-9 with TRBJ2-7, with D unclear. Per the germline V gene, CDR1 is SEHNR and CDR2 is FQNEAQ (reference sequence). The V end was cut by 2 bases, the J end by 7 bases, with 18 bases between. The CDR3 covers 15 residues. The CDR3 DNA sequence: TGTGCCAGCAGCTTATTCCTGGCCGACCCGGAGGAGCAGTACTTC. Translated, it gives CASSLFLADPEEQYF.

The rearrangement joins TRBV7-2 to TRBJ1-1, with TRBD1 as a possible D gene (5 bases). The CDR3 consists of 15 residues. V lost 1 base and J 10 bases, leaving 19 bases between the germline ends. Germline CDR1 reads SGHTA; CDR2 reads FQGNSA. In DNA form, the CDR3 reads TGTGCCAGCAGCTTAGGGAGCCGGGGAGGGGCTATAGCTTTCTTT. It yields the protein CASSLGSRGGAIAFF.

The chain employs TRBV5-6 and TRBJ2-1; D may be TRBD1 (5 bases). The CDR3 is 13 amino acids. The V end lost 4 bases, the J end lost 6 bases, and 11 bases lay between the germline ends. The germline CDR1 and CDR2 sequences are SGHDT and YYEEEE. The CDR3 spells CASSLDSGNEQFF. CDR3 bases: TGTGCCAGCAGCCTCGACAGTGGCAATGAGCAGTTCTTC.

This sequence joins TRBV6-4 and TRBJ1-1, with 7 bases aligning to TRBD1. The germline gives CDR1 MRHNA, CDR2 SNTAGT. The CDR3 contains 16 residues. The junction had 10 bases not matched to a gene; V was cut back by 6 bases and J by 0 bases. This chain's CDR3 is CASSPGTAFMNTEAFF. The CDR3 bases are TGTGCCAGCAGCCCTGGGACAGCTTTTATGAACACTGAAGCTTTCTTT.

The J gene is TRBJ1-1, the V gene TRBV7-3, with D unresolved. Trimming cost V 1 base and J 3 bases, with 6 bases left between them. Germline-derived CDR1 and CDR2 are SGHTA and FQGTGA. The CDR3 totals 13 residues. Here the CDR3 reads CASSLRKHTEAFF. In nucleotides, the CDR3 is TGTGCCAGCAGCTTAAGGAAGCACACTGAAGCTTTCTTT.